The sequence of this T cell receptor (beta chain) was determined in a study of CD8 T cells in ankylosing spondylitis. This clonotype was seen many times. CDR3 length equals 13 residues. V was trimmed by 3 bases and J by 8 bases, leaving 11 bases between them. CDR1 and CDR2 (germline): SGHTA, FQGNSA. Each CDR3 protein is one row after TCRdb ran MiXCR on the 5' RACE reads. The repertoire holds 150,000 to 200,000 distinct CDR3 sequences, with 13% as singletons. This clonotype was sampled from a female donor with ankylosing spondylitis or in good health (not recorded which). The chain recombines TRBV7-2 with TRBJ2-1; TRBD2 is a possible D gene (5 bases). Sample: blood, either unsorted or a sorted T cell fraction (not recorded which). The chain's CDR3 is CASSFSRADEQFF. CDR3 DNA sequence: TGTGCCAGCAGCTTTAGTAGAGCGGATGAGCAGTTCTTC.